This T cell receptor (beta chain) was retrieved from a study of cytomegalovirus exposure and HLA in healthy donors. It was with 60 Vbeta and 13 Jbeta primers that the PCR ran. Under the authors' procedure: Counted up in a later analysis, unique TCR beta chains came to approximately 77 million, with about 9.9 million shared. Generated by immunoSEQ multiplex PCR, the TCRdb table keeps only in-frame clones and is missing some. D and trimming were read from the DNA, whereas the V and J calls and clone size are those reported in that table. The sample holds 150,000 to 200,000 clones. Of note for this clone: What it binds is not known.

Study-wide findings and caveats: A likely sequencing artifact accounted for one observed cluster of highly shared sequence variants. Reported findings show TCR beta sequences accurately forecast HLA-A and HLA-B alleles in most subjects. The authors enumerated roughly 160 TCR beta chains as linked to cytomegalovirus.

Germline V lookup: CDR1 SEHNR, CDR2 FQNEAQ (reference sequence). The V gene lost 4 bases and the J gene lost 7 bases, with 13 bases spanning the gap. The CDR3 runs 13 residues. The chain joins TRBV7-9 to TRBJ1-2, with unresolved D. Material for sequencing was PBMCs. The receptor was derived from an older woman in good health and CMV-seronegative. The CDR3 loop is CASSSNAGLGYTF. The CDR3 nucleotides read TGTGCCAGCAGCTCAAATGCTGGGCTTGGCTACACCTTC.